This T cell receptor beta chain was sequenced for a study of T cell responses to AZD1222 COVID-19 vaccine (dated by TCRdb to the early 2020s). Study-wide context: Because spike-specific TCR depth and breadth did not differ between the two schedules, AZD1222 recipients who got a second dose at roughly 4 weeks were pooled with those who got a second dose at roughly 12 weeks. Trial participants were enrolled into age subgroups of 18-55, 56-69 and 70-plus years, which contained roughly 140, 27 and 60 TCR-sequenced participants, respectively. TCR sequencing covered 230 to 250 trial participants: roughly 200 given two doses of AZD1222 and around 26 given two doses of MenACWY control vaccine.

The label giving this sample's time point can be read as: baseline before first vaccination. Vaccinee samples were obtained from the UK trials COV001 and COV002, which included a single-blind randomized controlled phase 2/3 trial of AZD1222 (ChAdOx1 nCoV-19) in healthy adults. For TCRbeta chain sequencing, PBMC samples from trial participants were taken at day 0 and at day 28 after the second dose. CDR1 and CDR2, per the germline V gene, are SNHLY and FYNNEI. Relative to germline, V is missing 4 bases and J is missing 5 bases, with 4 bases of the junction outside any gene match. Including the terminal cysteine and phenylalanine, the CDR3 comprises 13 residues. Only the CDR3 DNA stays, 39 bases, in frame from base 1. General findings and caveats noted by the study authors: Reportedly, close to half of the unique spike-specific TCRs recognized epitopes lying outside the regions that are mutated in the B.1.351 and B.1.1.7 variants. Participants were mostly white British, with more females than males. The authors suggested clonal diversity may have been underestimated. No day 14 peak-response samples were available, so repertoires were characterized only after the peak T cell response. The vaccine-associated CD4 TCRs covered the entire spike protein, and the dominant responses fell in regions 160-218 and 743-854. In the small 56-69-year group, the increase in depth fell short of significance, most likely because of low power. Spike-specific TCR breadth and depth rose significantly after two AZD1222 doses compared with day 0 and with MenACWY recipients. Conclusions about previously exposed vaccinees are limited, since just six or seven AZD1222 recipients were seropositive for SARS-CoV-2 at baseline.

The CDR3 regions of human TCRbeta chains were analyzed by immunosequencing. The paper's data handling went like this. TCRs in the repertoires were compared against a reference library of SARS-CoV-2-specific TCRs that had been generated with the MIRA antigen-specificity platform. Breadth was defined as the fraction of unique TCRs that were SARS-CoV-2-associated, and depth was defined as the fraction of total T cells that were SARS-CoV-2-associated. Using the MIRA data, every spike-specific TCR was mapped to the spike region that the TCR reacted to and assigned to either a CD4 or a CD8 class. Log10-transformed breadth and depth values were compared by one-way ANOVA with Sidak's multiple comparisons tests. TCRdb took over this immuneACCESS table, retaining in-frame rearrangements with V and J assigned. Such tables are incomplete; in checked studies, under half of the missing clones stem from an unresolved V gene, and the remainder is unexplained. The D gene and trimming were derived from the DNA, and the V and J assignments and clone size from that table. For this sample there are about 120,000 clones; about 90% appear just once. Clones ranked in the top ten supply under 7% of the sample.

This clone was recorded a few times. The antigen it binds to is not known. Base qualities are missing; no much larger clone stands one base away. The sequence is built from TRBV2 and TRBJ1-1, with 7 junctional bases fitting TRBD1. This receptor was obtained from an adult in good health. Specimen: peripheral blood, collected on day 0 of AZD1222 vaccination. The nucleotides read TGTGCCAGCAGTGCAGACAGGGAGACTGAAGCTTTCTTT. The resulting protein is CASSADRETEAFF. This CDR3, with the reference TRBV2 and TRBJ1-1 proteins standing in past its ends, gives the full variable domain EPEVTQTPSHQVTQMGQEVILRCVPISNHLYFYWYRQILGQKVEFLVSFYNNEISEKSEIFDDQFSVERPDGSNFTLKIRSTKLEDSAMYFCASSADRETEAFFGQGTRLTVV.